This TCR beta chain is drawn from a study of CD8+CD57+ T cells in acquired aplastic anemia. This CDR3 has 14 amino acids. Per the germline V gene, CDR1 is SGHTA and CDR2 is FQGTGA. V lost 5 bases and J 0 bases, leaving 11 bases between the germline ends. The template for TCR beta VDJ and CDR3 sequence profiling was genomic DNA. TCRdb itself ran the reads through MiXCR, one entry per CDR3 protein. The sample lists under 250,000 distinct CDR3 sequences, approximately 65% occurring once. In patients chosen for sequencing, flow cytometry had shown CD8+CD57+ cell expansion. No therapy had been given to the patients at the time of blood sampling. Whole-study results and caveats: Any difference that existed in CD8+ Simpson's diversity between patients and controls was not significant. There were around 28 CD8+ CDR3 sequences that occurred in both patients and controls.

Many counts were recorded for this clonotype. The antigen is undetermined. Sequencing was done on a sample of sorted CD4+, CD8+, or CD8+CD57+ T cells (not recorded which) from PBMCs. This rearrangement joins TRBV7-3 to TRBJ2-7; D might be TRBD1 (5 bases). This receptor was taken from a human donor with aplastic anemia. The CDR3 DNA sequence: TGTGCCAGCAGCCCGCAGGGAAGCTCCTACGAGCAGTACTTC. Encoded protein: CASSPQGSSYEQYF.